The T cell receptor (beta chain) described here comes from a study of CD8 T cells in ankylosing spondylitis. Study-level findings and limits: Seemingly distinctive of ankylosing spondylitis blood was a TCR beta motif formed by eight highly homologous variants.

The ends were cut back, 4 bases at V and 5 bases at J, with 6 bases in the middle. The CDR3 totals 12 residues. The germline CDR1 and CDR2 sequences are MNHNY and SVGAGI (reference sequence). TCRdb reanalysed the 5' RACE reads using MiXCR and keeps one entry per CDR3 protein. Among approximately 500,000 distinct CDR3 sequences listed, about 12% were seen once. Worth noting for this clonotype: Its target is not known.

The TCR was taken from a male donor with ankylosing spondylitis. Sequencing was done on a sample of blood, either unsorted or a sorted T cell fraction (not recorded which). The V and J genes are TRBV6-6 and TRBJ2-4; D not resolved. DNA for the CDR3: TGTGCCAGCAGTTTGACGGAAAACATTCAGTACTTC. Amino acid sequence: CASSLTENIQYF.